This T cell receptor (beta chain) is from a study of neurological immune-mediated disorders (dated by TCRdb to 2018 to 2020). Study-level background: Among the approximately 34 multiple sclerosis patients, relapsing-remitting MS accounted for about 31 and secondary progressive MS accounted for 3. The study compared peripheral blood TCR-beta repertoires of HTLV-I-associated myelopathy (HAM/TSP) patients, multiple sclerosis patients and healthy controls using UMI-based sequencing. The cohort included roughly 71 subjects: approximately 15 with HAM/TSP, about 34 with multiple sclerosis, and 20 healthy controls. Alongside PBMC samples, the set of about 100 TCR-beta libraries contained longitudinal samples, technical triplicates, and paired CD4+ and CD8+ T-cell subsets that had been sorted.

Trimming takes 1 base off V and 2 bases off J; junction bases not matched to a gene: 5. The germline V gene yields SGHRS for CDR1 and YFSETQ for CDR2. The cysteine opens and the phenylalanine closes a CDR3 of 16 amino acids. The only DNA kept is the CDR3, 48 bases in frame from the first base. At least ten counts were recorded for this clonotype. What antigen it recognizes has not been identified. Base qualities are not at hand, and no much larger clone is one base apart. General study outcomes and caveats: No clinical or MRI features were associated with the MS cluster, and the authors said that larger cohorts are needed. Repertoires from 18 of 34 MS patients were grouped by phylogenetic analysis into a cluster of related CDR3 sequences, suggesting a possible repertoire-level signature. Expanded clones from different subjects shared no identical CDR3 amino acid sequences, which suggests that TCR-beta repertoires were private in all groups. TCR clonal expansion was greatest in HAM/TSP patients and smallest in MS patients, who ranked below even healthy controls.

For the unsorted PBMC libraries, 2 million PBMCs were stored in RNAlater at -80 degrees C until RNA extraction and were used to generate the libraries. Multiple sclerosis patients were enrolled in a US clinical protocol evaluating disease progression by magnetic resonance imaging. Peripheral blood was subjected to Ficoll-Hypaque density gradient centrifugation to isolate PBMCs, which were then cryopreserved in liquid nitrogen. To synthesize cDNA, template-switch 5'RACE was performed with a primer carrying a 10-nucleotide random unique molecular identifier so that each TCR transcript was tagged. Over 180 million TCR-beta sequences, covering 15-18 subjects, were produced in each sequencing run. The RNeasy kit was used for extraction of total RNA. TCR-beta VDJ regions were amplified with primers for the TCR constant region and the 5'RACE anchor, using the KAPA Real-time Library Amplification kit. Sample indexes and Illumina adaptors were added in a first PCR, after which library yield was increased in a second PCR. The roughly 650 bp TCR product was size-selected on a 2% E-gel SizeSelection system after Ampure bead purification. Library quality was checked on a Bioanalyzer, concentration was measured with Qubit, and libraries were quantified with the Kapa Library Quantification kit before pooling. An Illumina HiSeq 2500 was used to sequence the libraries paired-end at 2 x 150 bp. To increase sequence diversity, about 25-30% phiX was spiked into each library pool. The paper's processing steps were these. The quality-filtered reads were processed with the UMI-based MiGEC pipeline, whose error correction step removed more than 75% of the raw TCR sequences. IMGT germline references were used for alignment of VDJ genes, and clonotypes were defined by a unique CDR3 amino acid sequence together with V-J genes. Clonal expansion, Shannon diversity, and CDR3 relatedness (CalcPairwiseDistances, ClusterSamples) were evaluated with VDJtools, and phylogenetic trees were built with CLCbio workbench. Clones with at least 8 unique UMIs were defined as expanded, with this threshold being based on coefficient-of-variation modelling across technical triplicates. Using fastp at Q25 and MiXCR, TCRdb reprocessed the public reads and kept productive beta chains. A single entry per CDR3 protein holds the most common genes and DNA from its merged rows. The authors' filters were not applied to this entry. The sample has 50,000 to 65,000 distinct CDR3 sequences on record, around 3.6% of them singletons. The top ten hold 1.5% to 2% of the sample.

The origin of this receptor is a man aged 25-40 years with multiple sclerosis. The rearrangement joined TRBV5-1 to TRBJ2-3; a stretch of 9 junction bases matches TRBD2. Sequencing used PBMCs. The CDR3 loop reads CASSLRSGGITDTQYF. The nucleotides read TGCGCCAGCAGCTTGAGAAGCGGGGGGATCACAGATACGCAGTATTTT. Supplemented by the reference TRBV5-1 and TRBJ2-3 proteins around the CDR3, the complete variable domain is KAGVTQTPRYLIKTRGQQVTLSCSPISGHRSVSWYQQTPGQGLQFLFEYFSETQRNKGNFPGRFSGRQFSNSRSEMNVSTLELGDSALYLCASSLRSGGITDTQYFGPGTRLTVL.